The 15 T cell receptor beta chains given below trace back to one sample, sequenced in a study of blood T cell repertoires in COVID-19. Using immunoSEQ multiplex PCR, the repertoire was profiled, and TCRdb retains in-frame clones only, with some absent. In the table there are about 210,000 clones, roughly 88% of which are singletons. The specimen sequenced was peripheral blood. The source is a man between 18 and 35 years old with active or convalescent COVID-19.

V and J are TRBV6-5 and TRBJ2-7; 8 nucleotides line up with TRBD2. Germline V gene lookup returns CDR1 MNHEY and CDR2 SVGAGI. The CDR3 is 14 amino acids. With 5 bases clipped from V and 7 bases from J, the junction kept 10 bases outside the gene matches. CDR3 in DNA: TGTGCCAGCAGTCCCTCGGGGGGGGCGAGGGAGCAGTACTTC. Protein product: CASSPSGGAREQYF.

This sequence joins TRBV7-9 and TRBJ1-2, with 8 bases that match TRBD1. The V gene end was trimmed by 11 bases and the J gene end by 6 bases; junction bases not matched to a gene: 17. Germline CDR1 and CDR2: SEHNR and FQNEAQ (reference sequence). CDR3 length: 15 amino acids. The CDR3 sequence: CAGTDRERGKNGYTF. The DNA for the CDR3 is TGTGCCGGGACGGACAGGGAACGAGGAAAGAATGGCTACACCTTC.

This CDR3 is CASSGGTGYEQYF. Here the CDR3 DNA reads TGCGCCAGCAGTGGAGGAACTGGCTACGAGCAGTACTTC. This chain uses TRBV10-1 with TRBJ2-7; D not resolved. Trimming pared 4 bases from V and 3 bases from J, leaving 10 bases between. CDR3 length: 13 residues. Germline V gene sequence: CDR1 WNHNN, CDR2 SYGVQD (reference sequence).

This clone is a singleton in its sample. V is TRBV20-1 and J is TRBJ2-1; 8 positions agree with TRBD2. CDR3 length: 14 residues. Germline CDR1 and CDR2: DFQATT and SNEGSKA (reference sequence). V lost 3 bases to trimming and J lost 10 bases; unmatched junction nucleotides: 11. In nucleotides, the CDR3 is TGCAGTGCTAGTAGGTCGGGCGGGGGGAAGGAGCAGTTCTTC. Its protein is CSASRSGGGKEQFF.

The chain carries TRBV5-4 and TRBJ2-5, with 7 bases fitting TRBD1. CDR3 size: 15 residues. The V segment lost 4 bases and the J segment 5 bases; nucleotides outside the gene matches: 11. Germline V gene data show CDR1 as SGHNT and CDR2 as YYREEE (reference sequence). In DNA, the CDR3 is TGTGCCAGCAGCCCAACAGGTCAGGGGGTTGAGACCCAGTACTTC. Protein: CASSPTGQGVETQYF.

This rearrangement joins TRBV11-3 to TRBJ2-5; D call uncertain. This CDR3 comprises 13 residues. Trimming removed 2 bases from V and 3 bases from J, with 7 bases in between. Germline CDR1 and CDR2: SGHNT and YENEEA. The CDR3 DNA sequence: TGTGCCAGCAGCTTATCCTTTGAAGAGACCCAGTACTTC. This codes for CASSLSFEETQYF.

The chain is built from TRBV28 and TRBJ1-5; D unclear. The germline V and J ends were trimmed by 8 bases and 3 bases, with 11 bases remaining between them. Germline V lookup: CDR1 MDHEN, CDR2 SYDVKM. This CDR3 contains 13 residues. This CDR3 reads CASFRHVNQPQHF. CDR3 DNA sequence: TGTGCCAGCTTCAGACACGTCAATCAGCCCCAGCATTTT.

The V gene is TRBV7-8, the J gene TRBJ1-2; TRBD1 agrees at 7 bases. In germline, CDR1 is SGHVS, CDR2 FQNEAQ. Losses at the gene ends were 6 bases for V and 3 bases for J; bases not matched to a gene: 4. The CDR3 spans 13 residues. The CDR3 nucleotides read TGTGCCAGCAGTTTGGGACAGCACTATGGCTACACCTTC. Residues: CASSLGQHYGYTF.

The chain employs TRBV4-2 and TRBJ2-2, with TRBD2 matching 9 bases. The CDR3 sequence is 17 residues long. Germline assignment: CDR1 LGHNA and CDR2 YNFKEQ. V trimming: 0 bases; J trimming: 7 bases; junction bases outside the gene matches: 9. CDR3 nucleotides: TGTGCCAGCAGCCAAGATCGAGGGGGACTAGCCGTCGGGGAGCTGTTTTTT. It codes for CASSQDRGGLAVGELFF.

The rearrangement joins TRBV5-6 to TRBJ2-1; 11 nucleotides agree with TRBD2. This CDR3 is built from 18 residues. Germline lookup yields CDR1 SGHDT and CDR2 YYEEEE. The trim removed 0 bases at V and 3 bases at J, leaving 8 bases unmatched. The CDR3 loop is CASSLADSGRAFYNEQFF. CDR3 DNA sequence: TGTGCCAGCAGCTTGGCCGATAGCGGGAGGGCCTTCTACAATGAGCAGTTCTTC.

The genes are TRBV7-2 and TRBJ2-3; maybe TRBD2 (6 bases). With 2 bases removed from V and 4 bases from J, the gap between germline ends came to 19 bases. The CDR3 sequence is 17 residues long. Germline loops: CDR1 SGHTA, CDR2 FQGNSA. CDR3 protein: CASSLRAGRRDPDTQYF. The CDR3 DNA reads as TGTGCCAGCAGCTTAAGGGCAGGGCGGAGGGACCCAGATACGCAGTATTTT. Full variable domain (outside the CDR3, taken from reference TRBV7-2 and TRBJ2-3): GAGVSQSPSNKVTEKGKDVELRCDPISGHTALYWYRQSLGQGLEFLIYFQGNSAPDKSGLPSDRFSAERTGGSVSTLTIQRTQQEDSAVYLCASSLRAGRRDPDTQYFGPGTRLTVL.

The chain combines TRBV4-3 with TRBJ2-3; 9 bases align to TRBD2. In germline, CDR1 is LGHNA, CDR2 YSLEER. V lost 0 bases to trimming and J lost 2 bases; unmatched junction nucleotides: 6. The CDR3 has 17 residues. Here the CDR3 DNA reads TGCGCCAGCAGCCAAGAATTAGCGGGGGCAGCCACAGATACGCAGTATTTT. Protein sequence: CASSQELAGAATDTQYF.

The chain joins TRBV10-3 to TRBJ1-5; 7 nucleotides align to TRBD1. V shed 4 bases, J shed 2 bases, and the junction held 5 bases outside the gene matches. Germline V gene lookup returns CDR1 ENHRY and CDR2 SYGVKD. The CDR3 consists of 15 residues. Here the CDR3 DNA reads TGTGCCATCAGTGCGGGGGGGACAGGCAATCAGCCCCAGCATTTT. It codes for CAISAGGTGNQPQHF.

V and J are TRBV5-6 and TRBJ1-1; no firm D call. Per the germline V gene, CDR1 is SGHDT and CDR2 is YYEEEE. The germline V and J ends were trimmed by 2 bases and 10 bases, with 21 bases remaining between them. This CDR3 has 15 amino acids. CDR3 sequence: CASSLRAPGIGGAFF. The CDR3 nucleotides are TGTGCCAGCAGCTTAAGGGCCCCGGGGATAGGTGGAGCTTTCTTT.

V is TRBV6-5 and J is TRBJ1-1, with D hard to call. Trimming removed 0 bases at V and 4 bases at J, with 12 bases between. CDR1 and CDR2 (germline): MNHEY, SVGAGI. The CDR3 is made up of 15 amino acids. CDR3 coding DNA: TGTGCCAGCAGTTACTCGAGTCCGGGAGCCACTGAAGCTTTCTTT. Its translation is CASSYSSPGATEAFF.